This T cell receptor (beta chain) comes out of a study of shared clonotypes between healthy human individuals. Trimming shortened V by 6 bases and J by 4 bases, and 15 bases separated the two germline ends. The CDR3 length is 14 residues. Germline V CDR1 and CDR2: MNHNS, SASEGT. Partitioning of CD4+ cells yielded a CD45RA+ naive subset and a CD45RA-negative memory subset. At the deep level, the assay was run. Using immunoSEQ multiplex PCR, the repertoire was profiled, and TCRdb retains in-frame clones only, with some absent. The sample has some 2,500,000 clones, approximately 93% seen once. The material sequenced was naive CD4+ T cells from PBMCs. As to subset: CD45RA+ positively selected. The origin of this receptor is a young man in good health. Some clones in this sample may be carry-over from other donors' samples. V gene TRBV6-1 combines with J gene TRBJ1-2; the D gene is possibly TRBD1 (5 bases). CDR3 sequence: CASRGTGLSYGYTF. CDR3 bases: TGTGCCAGCAGAGGGACGGGTCTCAGCTATGGCTACACCTTC.